These T cell receptor beta chains were read from a single sample in a study of blood T cell repertoires in COVID-19. Assay used: immunoSEQ multiplex PCR; TCRdb lists only in-frame clones, some missing. The table has over 200,000 clones, roughly 86% seen once; the top ten hold 3.5% to 4%. The sequenced sample consisted of PBMCs or T cells enriched from blood (not recorded which). Receptor source: a woman aged 30 to 39 with acute COVID-19. Both conserved end residues are part of each CDR3. Only some rows state a clone size, as once, few, many or a class for expanded clones.

clone_size: -; v_call: TRBV7-2; cdr3_length: 15; j_call: TRBJ1-2; cdr3_aa: CASSFSTGSAYGYTF
clone_size: few; v_call: TRBV9; cdr3_length: 15; j_call: TRBJ2-7; cdr3_aa: CASSVDHTGTYEQYF
clone_size: -; v_call: TRBV30; cdr3_length: 12; j_call: TRBJ1-2; cdr3_aa: CAWSLGHHGYTF
clone_size: -; v_call: TRBV2; cdr3_length: 14; j_call: TRBJ2-2; cdr3_aa: CASSPQTGAGELFF
clone_size: -; v_call: TRBV3-1/TRBV3-2; cdr3_length: 14; j_call: TRBJ1-1; cdr3_aa: CASTSWTSGTEAFF
clone_size: -; v_call: TRBV10-3; cdr3_length: 13; j_call: TRBJ2-3; cdr3_aa: CAIRGGLADTQYF
clone_size: -; v_call: TRBV19; cdr3_length: 12; j_call: TRBJ1-1; cdr3_aa: CASRWGDTEAFF
clone_size: -; v_call: TRBV10-2; cdr3_length: 16; j_call: TRBJ2-5; cdr3_aa: CASSDARGGQQETQYF
clone_size: -; v_call: TRBV7-3; cdr3_length: 16; j_call: TRBJ1-1; cdr3_aa: CASSYLLRAGNTEAFF
clone_size: -; v_call: TRBV5-1; cdr3_length: 14; j_call: TRBJ2-2; cdr3_aa: CASSLGARAGELFF
clone_size: -; v_call: TRBV3-1/TRBV3-2; cdr3_length: 14; j_call: TRBJ1-1; cdr3_aa: CASSQEHTGTEAFF
clone_size: once; v_call: TRBV11-2; cdr3_length: 14; j_call: TRBJ1-6; cdr3_aa: CASSFAAVSSPLHF
clone_size: -; v_call: TRBV5-1; cdr3_length: 13; j_call: TRBJ2-7; cdr3_aa: CASSSTGIYEQYF
clone_size: -; v_call: TRBV15; cdr3_length: 15; j_call: TRBJ2-7; cdr3_aa: CATSREGTGIYEQYF
clone_size: few; v_call: TRBV3-1/TRBV3-2; cdr3_length: 16; j_call: TRBJ2-2; cdr3_aa: CASSGAGGPNTGELFF
clone_size: -; v_call: TRBV7-2; cdr3_length: 14; j_call: TRBJ1-5; cdr3_aa: CASSLRRSNQPQHF
clone_size: once; v_call: TRBV6-2/TRBV6-3; cdr3_length: 15; j_call: TRBJ1-5; cdr3_aa: CASSKGGQFNQPQHF
clone_size: -; v_call: TRBV24-1; cdr3_length: 13; j_call: TRBJ2-1; cdr3_aa: CATSDPSRDEQFF
clone_size: -; v_call: TRBV9; cdr3_length: 17; j_call: TRBJ2-4; cdr3_aa: CASSHDRGELAKNIQYF
clone_size: many; v_call: TRBV10-3; cdr3_length: 15; j_call: TRBJ1-4; cdr3_aa: CAISEQGATNEKLFF
clone_size: -; v_call: TRBV27; cdr3_length: 16; j_call: TRBJ1-4; cdr3_aa: CASSFSPTGYNEKLFF
clone_size: -; v_call: TRBV19; cdr3_length: 13; j_call: TRBJ1-6; cdr3_aa: CASKRQGLASLHF
clone_size: -; v_call: TRBV18; cdr3_length: 15; j_call: TRBJ2-2; cdr3_aa: CASSPTRGPTGELFF
clone_size: -; v_call: TRBV11-2; cdr3_length: 15; j_call: TRBJ1-6; cdr3_aa: CASSNRTGLNSPLHF
clone_size: -; v_call: TRBV19; cdr3_length: 14; j_call: TRBJ2-2; cdr3_aa: CASSQISNTGELFF
clone_size: -; v_call: TRBV6-4; cdr3_length: 16; j_call: TRBJ2-3; cdr3_aa: CASSDSPSPSTDTQYF
clone_size: -; v_call: TRBV7-9; cdr3_length: 16; j_call: TRBJ2-3; cdr3_aa: CASSPPSGPSTDTQYF
clone_size: -; v_call: TRBV5-1; cdr3_length: 14; j_call: TRBJ1-4; cdr3_aa: CASSNRGGNEKLFF
clone_size: -; v_call: TRBV11-2; cdr3_length: 14; j_call: TRBJ2-7; cdr3_aa: CASSIPGTGVEQYF